Presented here are 14 T cell receptor beta chains from one specimen sequenced in a study of CD8 T cells in ankylosing spondylitis. Findings of the study overall: What seemed typical of ankylosing spondylitis blood was a TCR beta motif built from several highly homologous variants.

TCRdb independently ran MiXCR on the 5' RACE reads; one entry per CDR3 protein. The sample contains approximately 400,000 distinct CDR3 sequences, 20% to 30% of which appear only once. No antigen has been identified for these receptors. Sequences were obtained from blood, either unsorted or a sorted T cell fraction (not recorded which). Every receptor here comes from a male donor with ankylosing spondylitis.

CDR3 DNA: TGTGCCAGCAGTCCTGGACGGGGGGGCACTGAAGCTTTCTTT. Its protein product is CASSPGRGGTEAFF. V is TRBV27 and J is TRBJ1-1, with a weak D call TRBD1 (5 bases). Germline-derived CDR1 and CDR2 are MNHEY and SMNVEV (reference sequence). V was pared by 5 bases and J by 4 bases, with 14 bases between. This CDR3 has 14 residues.

This rearrangement joins TRBV10-3 to TRBJ1-2; no definite D call. V lost 0 bases and J 4 bases, leaving 15 bases between the germline ends. The germline gives CDR1 ENHRY, CDR2 SYGVKD. CDR3 size: 16 residues. This chain's CDR3 is CAISESDPGEVYGYTF. The CDR3 nucleotides read TGTGCCATCAGTGAGTCGGATCCCGGGGAAGTCTATGGCTACACCTTC.

In this sample, this clonotype turned up a few times. This chain joins TRBV7-2 and TRBJ2-7; either TRBD1 or TRBD2 may supply D (6 bases each). The CDR3 runs 15 residues. In germline, CDR1 is SGHTA, CDR2 FQGNSA. Trimming shortened V by 2 bases and J by 2 bases, and 13 bases separated the two germline ends. CDR3 sequence (DNA): TGTGCCAGCAGCTTAAAGGGGGGTAGCGCCTACGAGCAGTACGTC. The encoded protein is CASSLKGGSAYEQYV.

The table lists this clonotype with many counts. This chain uses TRBV7-9 with TRBJ2-1, with D perhaps TRBD1 (6 bases). The CDR3 consists of 14 residues. V shed 4 bases and J shed 4 bases, with 11 bases lying between them. Looked up from germline, CDR1 is SEHNR and CDR2 is FQNEAQ (reference sequence). CDR3 loop: CASSSRDTYNEQFF. DNA for the CDR3: TGTGCCAGCAGCTCCCGGGACACATACAATGAGCAGTTCTTC.

The rearrangement links TRBV7-9 to TRBJ1-2; TRBD1 matches 8 bases. Per the germline V gene, CDR1 is SEHNR and CDR2 is FQNEAQ (reference sequence). The CDR3 contains 13 residues. V shed 11 bases, J shed 4 bases, and the junction held 9 bases outside the gene matches. The DNA for the CDR3 is TGTGCCGAAAGGAGGGGACAGGCCTATGGCTACACCTTC. This gives the protein CAERRGQAYGYTF.

This clonotype was counted only a few times. The rearrangement joins TRBV5-1 to TRBJ1-5; TRBD1 might be the D (6 bases). V was cut by 0 bases and J by 2 bases, with 12 bases left in between. The length of the CDR3 is 16 residues. Germline loops: CDR1 SGHRS, CDR2 YFSETQ. The CDR3 region is CASSLGDTGGNQPQHF. CDR3 in DNA: TGCGCCAGCAGCTTGGGGGACACCGGGGGCAATCAGCCCCAGCATTTT.

This clonotype has just a few counts. V is TRBV5-6 and J is TRBJ2-7; 7 nucleotides agree with TRBD1. This CDR3 comprises 15 residues. Germline V gene lookup returns CDR1 SGHDT and CDR2 YYEEEE. The trim removed 3 bases at V and 1 base at J, leaving 7 bases unmatched. The CDR3 spells CASSSGQFFSYEQYF. The CDR3 bases are TGTGCCAGCAGCTCGGGACAGTTCTTTTCCTACGAGCAGTACTTC.

This clonotype was found many times. The chain uses TRBV12-3 or TRBV12-4 and TRBJ2-5, with 7 bases lining up with TRBD1. Trimming at V came to 6 bases and at J to 4 bases, leaving 11 bases not matched to a gene. The CDR3 covers 15 residues. The CDR3 bases are TGTGCCAGCAGCCCTACTACAGGGGCAGTAGAGACCCAGTACTTC. As protein: CASSPTTGAVETQYF.

The rearrangement joins TRBV5-1 to TRBJ2-3; D is ambiguous. V shed 0 bases and J shed 2 bases, with 13 bases lying between them. CDR3 length: 16 residues. Germline V gene sequence: CDR1 SGHRS, CDR2 YFSETQ. The CDR3 loop reads CASSLDVGLPTDTQYF. CDR3 coding DNA: TGCGCCAGCAGCTTGGACGTCGGTTTACCCACAGATACGCAGTATTTT.

The table lists this clonotype with a count of one. The V and J genes are TRBV27 and TRBJ2-3; TRBD2 aligns across 8 bases. Germline-derived CDR1 and CDR2 are MNHEY and SMNVEV (reference sequence). J was trimmed by 0 bases and V by 10 bases; bases with no gene match: 6. The CDR3 loop spans 14 amino acids. The DNA of the CDR3 is TGTGCCACCCGCCCTAGCGGGAGCACAGATACGCAGTATTTT. Residues: CATRPSGSTDTQYF.

CDR3 bases: TGTGCCACCAGTGATTTTGACAGGGAACACGAGCAGTACTTC. Amino acid sequence: CATSDFDREHEQYF. The chain has TRBV24-1 and TRBJ2-7, with 7 nucleotides matching TRBD1. Germline V gene sequence: CDR1 KGHDR, CDR2 SFDVKD. This CDR3 has 14 residues. Germline trimming cut 1 base from V and 5 bases from J; bases unmatched to any gene: 4.

The rearrangement links TRBV20-1 to TRBJ1-5; D unresolved. V was shortened by 0 bases and J by 6 bases, with 6 bases between the two germline ends. Germline V CDR1 and CDR2: DFQATT, SNEGSKA (reference sequence). CDR3 length: 12 residues. Here the CDR3 reads CSARESVQPQHF. In DNA, the CDR3 is TGCAGTGCTAGAGAAAGCGTTCAGCCCCAGCATTTT.

The chain has TRBV5-1 and TRBJ2-7; TRBD2 matches 9 bases. V dropped 1 base and J dropped 2; count of bases not matched to a gene: 10. CDR3 size: 17 residues. The germline V gene has CDR1 SGHRS and CDR2 YFSETQ. The CDR3 nucleotides are TGCGCCAGCAGCTTGCGGCTAGCGGGACAACTCCCCTACGAGCAGTACTTC. This encodes CASSLRLAGQLPYEQYF.

This chain links TRBV20-1 with TRBJ2-7, with 13 bases that match TRBD2. The CDR3 runs to 14 residues. Per germline, CDR1 DFQATT and CDR2 SNEGSKA (reference sequence). Trimming removed 6 bases from V and 4 bases from J; junction bases left unmatched: 6. CDR3 sequence: CSANGLAGAYEQYF. For the CDR3, the DNA is TGCAGTGCCAACGGACTAGCGGGAGCTTACGAGCAGTACTTC.